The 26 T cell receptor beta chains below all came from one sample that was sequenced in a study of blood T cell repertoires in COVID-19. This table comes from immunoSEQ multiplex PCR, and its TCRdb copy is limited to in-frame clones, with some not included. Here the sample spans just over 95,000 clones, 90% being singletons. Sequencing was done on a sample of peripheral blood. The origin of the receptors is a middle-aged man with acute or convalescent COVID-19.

CDR3 amino acids: CASSLSAGTTNEKLFF. In nucleotides, the CDR3 is TGTGCCAGCAGCTTATCAGCAGGGACAACTAATGAAAAACTGTTTTTT. The V gene is TRBV7-9, the J gene TRBJ1-4; D is perhaps TRBD1 (5 bases). Trimming stripped 2 bases from V and 0 bases from J, with 10 bases between. The CDR3 is made up of 16 amino acids. Germline lookup yields CDR1 SEHNR and CDR2 FQNEAQ (reference sequence).

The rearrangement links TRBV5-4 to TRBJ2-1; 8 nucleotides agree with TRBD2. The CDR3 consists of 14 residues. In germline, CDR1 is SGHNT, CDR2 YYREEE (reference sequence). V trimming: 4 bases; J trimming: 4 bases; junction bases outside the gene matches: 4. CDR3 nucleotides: TGTGCCAGCAGCGCGGGACTAGATTACAATGAGCAGTTCTTC. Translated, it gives CASSAGLDYNEQFF. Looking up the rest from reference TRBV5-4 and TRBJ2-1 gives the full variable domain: ETGVTQSPTHLIKTRGQQVTLRCSSQSGHNTVSWYQQALGQGPQFIFQYYREEENGRGNFPPRFSGLQFPNYSSELNVNALELDDSALYLCASSAGLDYNEQFFGPGTRLTVL.

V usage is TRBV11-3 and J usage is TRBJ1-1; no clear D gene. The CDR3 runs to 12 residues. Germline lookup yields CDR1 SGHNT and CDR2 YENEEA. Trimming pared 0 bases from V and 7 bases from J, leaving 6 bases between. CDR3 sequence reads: CASSLEEGEAFF. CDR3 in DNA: TGTGCCAGCAGCTTAGAGGAGGGTGAAGCTTTCTTT.

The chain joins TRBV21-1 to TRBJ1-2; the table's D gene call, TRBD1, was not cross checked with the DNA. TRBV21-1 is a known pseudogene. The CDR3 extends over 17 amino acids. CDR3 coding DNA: TGTGCCAGCAGCAATGGTGAGACAGGTCCTATTAACTATGGCTACACCTTC. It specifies CASSNGETGPINYGYTF.

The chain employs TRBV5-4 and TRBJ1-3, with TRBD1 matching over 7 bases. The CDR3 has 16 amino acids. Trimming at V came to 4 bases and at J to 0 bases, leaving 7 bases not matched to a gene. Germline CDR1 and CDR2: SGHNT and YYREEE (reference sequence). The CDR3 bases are TGTGCCAGCAGCCCGGGACAGTCCATCTCTGGAAACACCATATATTTT. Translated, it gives CASSPGQSISGNTIYF. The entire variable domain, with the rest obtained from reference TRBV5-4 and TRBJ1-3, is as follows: ETGVTQSPTHLIKTRGQQVTLRCSSQSGHNTVSWYQQALGQGPQFIFQYYREEENGRGNFPPRFSGLQFPNYSSELNVNALELDDSALYLCASSPGQSISGNTIYFGEGSWLTVV.

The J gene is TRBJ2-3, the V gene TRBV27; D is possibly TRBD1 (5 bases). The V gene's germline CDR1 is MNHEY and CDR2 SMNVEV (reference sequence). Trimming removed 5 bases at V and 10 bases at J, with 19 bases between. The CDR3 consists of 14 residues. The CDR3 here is CASSPLGTGWAQYF. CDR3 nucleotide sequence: TGTGCCAGCAGTCCCTTAGGTACAGGTTGGGCGCAGTATTTT.

The CDR3 DNA reads TGTGCCTGGAGGCCCGGGGGACCACATCAGCCCCAGCATTTT. Its translation: CAWRPGGPHQPQHF. The J gene is TRBJ1-5, the V gene TRBV30; a possible D gene is TRBD1 (5 bases). The CDR3 covers 14 residues. V lost 3 bases, J lost 5 bases, and 14 bases lay in between. Germline V gene sequence: CDR1 GTSNPN, CDR2 SVGIG (reference sequence).

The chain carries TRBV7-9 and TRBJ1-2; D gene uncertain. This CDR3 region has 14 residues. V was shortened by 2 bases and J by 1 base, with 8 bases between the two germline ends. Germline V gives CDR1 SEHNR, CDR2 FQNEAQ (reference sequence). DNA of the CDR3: TGTGCCAGCAGCTTAAGTGAGGGTAACTATGGCTACACCTTC. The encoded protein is CASSLSEGNYGYTF.

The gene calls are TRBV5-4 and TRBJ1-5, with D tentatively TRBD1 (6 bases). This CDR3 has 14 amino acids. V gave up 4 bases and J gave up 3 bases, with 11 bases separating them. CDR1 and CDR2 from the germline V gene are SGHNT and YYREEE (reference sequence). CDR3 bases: TGTGCCAGCAGCGTACAGGGTACCAATCAGCCCCAGCATTTT. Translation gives CASSVQGTNQPQHF.

CDR3 protein: CASSPLATGMNTEAFF. CDR3 in DNA: TGTGCCAGTAGTCCCCTAGCGACAGGGATGAACACTGAAGCTTTCTTT. This rearrangement joins TRBV19 to TRBJ1-1, with 7 bases identical to TRBD1. CDR3 length equals 16 residues. Trimming cost V 5 bases and J 0 bases; bases outside gene matches: 9. CDR1 and CDR2 from the germline V gene are LNHDA and SQIVND (reference sequence). Full variable domain (rest looked up from reference TRBV19 and TRBJ1-1): DGGITQSPKYLFRKEGQNVTLSCEQNLNHDAMYWYRQDPGQGLRLIYYSQIVNDFQKGDIAEGYSVSREKKESFPLTVTSAQKNPTAFYLCASSPLATGMNTEAFFGQGTRLTVV.

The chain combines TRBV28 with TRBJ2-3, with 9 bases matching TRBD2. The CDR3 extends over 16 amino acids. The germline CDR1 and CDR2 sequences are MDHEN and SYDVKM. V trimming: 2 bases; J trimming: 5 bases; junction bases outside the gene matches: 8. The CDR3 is CASSLLNLAGLDTQYF. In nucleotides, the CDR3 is TGTGCCAGCAGTTTACTGAACCTAGCGGGATTAGATACGCAGTATTTT.

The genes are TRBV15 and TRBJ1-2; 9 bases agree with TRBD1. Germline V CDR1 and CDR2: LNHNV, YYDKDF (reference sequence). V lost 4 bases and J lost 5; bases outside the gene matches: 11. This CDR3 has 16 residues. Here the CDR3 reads CATSKDKDRGRYGYTF. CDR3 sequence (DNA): TGTGCCACCAGCAAAGATAAGGACAGGGGTCGGTATGGCTACACCTTC. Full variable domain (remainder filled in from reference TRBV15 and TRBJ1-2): DAMVIQNPRYQVTQFGKPVTLSCSQTLNHNVMYWYQQKSSQAPKLLFHYYDKDFNNEADTPDNFQSRRPNTSFCFLDIRSPGLGDTAMYLCATSKDKDRGRYGYTFGSGTRLTVV.

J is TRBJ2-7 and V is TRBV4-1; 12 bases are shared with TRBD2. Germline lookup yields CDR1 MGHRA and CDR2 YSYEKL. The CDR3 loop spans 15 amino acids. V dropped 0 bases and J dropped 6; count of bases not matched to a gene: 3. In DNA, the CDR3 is TGCGCCAGCAGCCAAGAATCACTAGCGGGAGGCGAGCAGTACTTC. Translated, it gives CASSQESLAGGEQYF.

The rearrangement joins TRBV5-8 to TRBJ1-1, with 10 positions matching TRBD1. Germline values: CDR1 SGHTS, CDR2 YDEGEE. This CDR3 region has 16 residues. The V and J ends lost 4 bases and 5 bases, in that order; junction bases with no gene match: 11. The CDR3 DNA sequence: TGTGCCAGCAGCACAAGAACCGGGACAGGGGTGACTGAAGCTTTCTTT. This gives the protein CASSTRTGTGVTEAFF.

As DNA, the CDR3 is TGTGCCACCAGTCCCGGGGACAGCAAAGAGACCCAGTACTTC. The encoded protein is CATSPGDSKETQYF. V and J are TRBV24-1 and TRBJ2-5; 7 bases match TRBD1. Trimming cost V 6 bases and J 3 bases; bases outside gene matches: 6. Germline assignment: CDR1 KGHDR and CDR2 SFDVKD. This CDR3 comprises 14 residues.

The CDR3 spells CASSYLSNRNQPQHF. CDR3 bases: TGTGCCAGCAGTTACCTCTCTAACCGAAATCAGCCCCAGCATTTT. V gene TRBV6-5 combines with J gene TRBJ1-5; D ambiguous. Trimming took off 2 bases at V and 4 bases at J, with 12 bases between the two ends. This CDR3 is 15 amino acids long. Germline V gene lookup returns CDR1 MNHEY and CDR2 SVGAGI.

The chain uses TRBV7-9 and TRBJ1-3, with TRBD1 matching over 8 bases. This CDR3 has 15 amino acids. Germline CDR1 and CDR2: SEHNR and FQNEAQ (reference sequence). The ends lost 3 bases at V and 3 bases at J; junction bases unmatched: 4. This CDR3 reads CASSFRTGIGNTIYF. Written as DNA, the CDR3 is TGTGCCAGCAGCTTTCGGACAGGGATTGGAAACACCATATATTTT.

In DNA, the CDR3 is TGTGCCTGGAGTCTACGGGGTACCACAGATACGCAGTATTTT. It yields the protein CAWSLRGTTDTQYF. The J gene is TRBJ2-3, the V gene TRBV30; tentatively, D is TRBD2 (5 bases). The CDR3 spans 14 residues. Trimming removed 2 bases at V and 2 bases at J, with 11 bases between. Looked up from germline, CDR1 is GTSNPN and CDR2 is SVGIG (reference sequence).

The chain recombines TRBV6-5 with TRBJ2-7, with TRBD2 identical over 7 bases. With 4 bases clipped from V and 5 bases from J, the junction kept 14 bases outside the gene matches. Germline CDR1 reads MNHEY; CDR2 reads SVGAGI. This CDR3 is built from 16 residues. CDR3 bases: TGTGCCAGCAGTTCCCAAGCGGGATTCCCAGGCCACGAGCAGTACTTC. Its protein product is CASSSQAGFPGHEQYF.

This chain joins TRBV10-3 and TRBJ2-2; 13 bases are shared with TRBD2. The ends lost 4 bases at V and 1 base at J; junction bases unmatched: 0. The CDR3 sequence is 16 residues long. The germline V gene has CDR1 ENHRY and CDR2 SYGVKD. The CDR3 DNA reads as TGTGCCATCAGTGGGACTAGCGGGAGGAACACCGGGGAGCTGTTTTTT. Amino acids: CAISGTSGRNTGELFF.

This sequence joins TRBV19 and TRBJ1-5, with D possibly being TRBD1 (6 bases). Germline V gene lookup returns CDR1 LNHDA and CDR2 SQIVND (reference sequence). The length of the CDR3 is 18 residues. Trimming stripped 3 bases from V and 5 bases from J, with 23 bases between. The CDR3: CASSINRGLQGSHQPQHF. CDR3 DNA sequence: TGTGCCAGTAGTATTAATAGGGGCCTACAGGGTTCCCATCAGCCCCAGCATTTT.

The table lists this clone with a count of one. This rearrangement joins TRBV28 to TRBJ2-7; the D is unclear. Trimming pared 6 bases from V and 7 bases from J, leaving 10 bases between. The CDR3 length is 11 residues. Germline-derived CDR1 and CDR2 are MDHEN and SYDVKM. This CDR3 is CASSLLGEQYF. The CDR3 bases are TGTGCCAGCAGCCTCCTCGGGGAGCAGTACTTC.

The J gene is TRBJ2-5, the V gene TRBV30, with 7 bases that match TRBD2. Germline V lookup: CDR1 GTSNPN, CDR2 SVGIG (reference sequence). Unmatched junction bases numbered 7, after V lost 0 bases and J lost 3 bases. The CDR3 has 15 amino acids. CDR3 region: CAWSVGGSGKETQYF. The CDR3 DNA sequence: TGTGCCTGGAGTGTAGGTGGCAGCGGGAAAGAGACCCAGTACTTC. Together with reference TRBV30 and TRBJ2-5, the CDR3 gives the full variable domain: SQTIHQWPATLVQPVGSPLSLECTVEGTSNPNLYWYRQAAGRGLQLLFYSVGIGQISSEVPQNLSASRPQDRQFILSSKKLLLSDSGFYLCAWSVGGSGKETQYFGPGTRLLVL.

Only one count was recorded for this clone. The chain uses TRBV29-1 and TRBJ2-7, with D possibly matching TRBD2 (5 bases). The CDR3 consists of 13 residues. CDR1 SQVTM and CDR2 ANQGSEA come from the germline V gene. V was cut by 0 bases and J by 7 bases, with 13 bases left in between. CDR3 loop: CSVEDPGVGEQYF. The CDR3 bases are TGCAGCGTTGAAGATCCCGGGGTGGGGGAGCAGTACTTC.

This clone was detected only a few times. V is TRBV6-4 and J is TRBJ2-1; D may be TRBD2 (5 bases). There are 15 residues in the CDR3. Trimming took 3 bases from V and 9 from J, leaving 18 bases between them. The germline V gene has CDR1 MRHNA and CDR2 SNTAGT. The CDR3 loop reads CASSESARGFGEQFF. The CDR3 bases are TGTGCCAGCAGTGAGTCGGCTAGAGGGTTTGGTGAGCAGTTCTTC.

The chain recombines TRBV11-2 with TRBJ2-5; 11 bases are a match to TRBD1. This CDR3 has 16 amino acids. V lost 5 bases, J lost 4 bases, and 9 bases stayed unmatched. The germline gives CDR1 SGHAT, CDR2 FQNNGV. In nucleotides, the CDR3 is TGTGCCAGCAGCACCCCAGCGGGGACAGGGGGAGAGACCCAGTACTTC. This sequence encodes CASSTPAGTGGETQYF. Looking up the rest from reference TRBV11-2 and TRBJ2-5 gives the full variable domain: EAGVAQSPRYKIIEKRQSVAFWCNPISGHATLYWYQQILGQGPKLLIQFQNNGVVDDSQLPKDRFSAERLKGVDSTLKIQPAKLEDSAVYLCASSTPAGTGGETQYFGPGTRLLVL.